This record looks at one T cell receptor (beta chain) sequence and its context. Its specific antigen is unknown. Nothing much larger sits one base from this clone, and base qualities are not available. The CDR3 numbers 16 residues from cysteine through phenylalanine. The kept DNA is CDR3 alone, 48 bases in frame from the first base. After removal of 4 bases from V and 2 bases from J, the junction retains 8 bases not matched to a gene. CDR1 and CDR2 are drawn from the germline V gene (reference sequence): LGHDT, YNNKEL. This entry belongs to a study of T cell responses to AZD1222 COVID-19 vaccine (dated by TCRdb to the early 2020s). With regard to the full study: AZD1222 recipients with second doses at about 4 weeks or about 12 weeks were pooled, because spike-specific TCR depth and breadth did not differ between schedules. A total of about 230 trial participants underwent TCR sequencing, of whom 200 to 220 received two doses of AZD1222 and some 25 received two doses of the MenACWY control vaccine. Trial participants were enrolled by age into subgroups of 18-55, 56-69 and 70-plus years, and around 150, 28 and 57 TCR-sequenced participants, respectively, were included in these subgroups. Study-wide conclusions, independent of this receptor: After two AZD1222 doses, spike-specific TCR breadth and depth were significantly higher than at day 0 and than in MenACWY recipients. The 56-69-year group was small, and its depth increase did not reach significance, likely because of low power. Participants were mostly white British and included more females than males, and it was suggested by the authors that clonal diversity may have been underestimated. No day 14 peak-response samples were available, so repertoires were characterized only after the peak T cell response. Only 5 to 7 AZD1222 recipients were SARS-CoV-2 seropositive at baseline, limiting conclusions about previously exposed vaccinees. The vaccine-associated CD4 TCRs covered the entire spike protein, and the dominant responses fell in regions 160-218 and 743-854. Reportedly, close to half of the unique spike-specific TCRs recognized epitopes lying outside the regions that are mutated in the B.1.351 and B.1.1.7 variants.

The CDR3 regions of human TCRbeta chains were analyzed by immunosequencing. In the source study's methods: Repertoire TCRs were checked for matches against a reference library of SARS-CoV-2-specific TCRs that had been generated using the MIRA antigen-specificity platform. Breadth meant the fraction of unique TCRs that were SARS-CoV-2-associated, whereas depth meant the fraction of total T cells that were SARS-CoV-2-associated. Each spike-specific TCR was assigned to its reactive spike region and to a CD4 or CD8 class using the MIRA data. Log10-transformed breadth and depth values were compared by one-way ANOVA with Sidak's multiple comparisons tests. TCRdb took this table from immuneACCESS and kept in-frame rearrangements with V and J called. Such tables lack part of the clones; where checked against another copy, unresolved V genes explain under half of the gap, and the rest is unexplained. The V and J calls and clone size come from that table; D and trimming were worked out from the DNA. This sample holds fewer than 70,000 clones; approximately 90% were observed only once. The ten largest clones represent 4.9% of the sample.

Taken with the paper, the label for time point translates to: baseline before first vaccination. The vaccinee samples were drawn from two UK trials, COV001 and COV002, one of which was a single-blind randomized controlled phase 2/3 trial testing AZD1222 (ChAdOx1 nCoV-19) in healthy adults. For TCRbeta chain sequencing, PBMC samples were collected from trial participants at day 0 and at day 28 after the second dose. The origin of this receptor is an adult in good health. Recombination joined TRBV3-1 (or the pseudogene TRBV3-2) with TRBJ2-7; 10 nucleotides in the junction match TRBD2. The sequences come from peripheral blood, collected on day 0 of AZD1222 vaccination. The DNA reads TGTGCCAGCAGCCCCCGGCTAGCGGGGGCCACCTACGAGCAGTACTTC. It specifies CASSPRLAGATYEQYF.